The 28 T cell receptor beta chains listed next were all sequenced from one sample in a study of regulatory T cells in long-lasting Graves disease. Time point reported: newly diagnosed GD, antithyroid drugs for less than 3 months. There was RNA extracted from PBMCs, and the TCR library was made from it. HTBI primers from iRepertoire and Arm-PCR of CDR3 regions yielded the TCR beta libraries. A single record per CDR3 protein comes from TCRdb applying MiXCR to the multiplex PCR reads. Of a few hundred thousand distinct CDR3 sequences listed, around 17% are singletons. This sample was also put to use in a study of T cells in Graves' hyperthyroidism and ophthalmopathy.

The source material was peripheral blood mononuclear cells (PBMCs), sampled at new diagnosis, from a patient treated with antithyroid drugs. Receptors originate from a woman aged 18-29 years with Graves disease.

This clonotype was counted between two and nine times. V gene TRBV5-6 combines with J gene TRBJ2-2; D gene ambiguous. Trimming stripped 0 bases from V and 7 bases from J, with 7 bases between. Per germline, CDR1 SGHDT and CDR2 YYEEEE. The CDR3 sequence is 13 residues long. CDR3 in DNA: TGTGCCAGCAGCTTGGACTGGATCGGGGAGCTGTTTTTT. It codes for CASSLDWIGELFF.

The table lists this clonotype with a count of one. The J gene is TRBJ1-2, the V gene TRBV25-1; TRBD1 is a possible D gene (5 bases). CDR3 length: 17 residues. V was clipped by 2 bases and J by 7 bases, with 23 bases between them. Germline V gives CDR1 MGHDK, CDR2 SYGVNS. CDR3 coding DNA: TGTGCCAGCAGTGAACCGAGTGGGGTGCAGGGAACCTTTGGCTACACCTTC. Its protein is CASSEPSGVQGTFGYTF.

Turning to this clonotype: This is likely a read error, given that the CDR3 carries no conserved phenylalanine or tryptophan at its end. This chain links TRBV29-1 with TRBJ1-1; 8 bases match TRBD1. This CDR3 comprises 12 residues. The V gene's germline CDR1 is SQVTM and CDR2 ANQGSEA. Losses at the gene ends were 7 bases for V and 3 bases for J; bases not matched to a gene: 4. The DNA of the CDR3 is TGCAGCGCCAGGGACAGGTACACTGAAGCTTTCTCT. This sequence encodes CSARDRYTEAFS.

J is TRBJ2-7 and V is TRBV30; 8 bases map to TRBD1. The junction had 3 bases not matched to a gene; V was cut back by 5 bases and J by 3 bases. Germline lookup yields CDR1 GTSNPN and CDR2 SVGIG (reference sequence). The CDR3 totals 12 residues. CDR3 nucleotides: TGTGCCTGGGGACAGGGCATCTACGAGCAGTACTTC. The encoded protein is CAWGQGIYEQYF.

Ten or more counts support this clonotype. This chain uses TRBV11-2 with TRBJ2-1, with D possibly TRBD1 on 6 matching bases. V shed 1 base and J shed 6 bases, with 13 bases lying between them. There are 15 residues in the CDR3. CDR1 is SGHAT, CDR2 FQNNGV, per germline. This CDR3 is CASSLVWEGGNEQFF. CDR3 sequence (DNA): TGTGCCAGCAGCTTAGTATGGGAAGGGGGCAATGAGCAGTTCTTC.

This clonotype was seen ten or more times. The V gene is TRBV11-3, the J gene TRBJ2-5; TRBD2 might be the D (5 bases). This CDR3 is built from 11 residues. The V end lost 7 bases, the J end lost 5 bases, and 8 bases lay between the germline ends. The germline CDR1 and CDR2 sequences are SGHNT and YENEEA. CDR3 protein: CASTGGETQYF. The CDR3 region has the DNA TGTGCCAGCACGGGCGGGGAGACCCAGTACTTC. The full variable domain, its missing parts supplied by reference TRBV11-3 and TRBJ2-5, is EAGVVQSPRYKIIEKKQPVAFWCNPISGHNTLYWYLQNLGQGPELLIRYENEEAVDDSQLPKDRFSAERLKGVDSTLKIQPAELGDSAVYLCASTGGETQYFGPGTRLLVL.

This clonotype showed up just a few times. The chain couples TRBV10-3 to TRBJ2-2; no reliable D call. CDR3 length: 14 amino acids. CDR1 is ENHRY and CDR2 is SYGVKD in the germline V gene. Trimming pared 2 bases from V and 8 bases from J, leaving 12 bases between. CDR3 region: CAISETKVSGELFF. The CDR3 region has the DNA TGTGCCATCAGTGAGACGAAGGTCTCAGGGGAGCTGTTTTTT.

This clonotype occurred a few times. The chain employs TRBV19 and TRBJ1-1, with 11 bases lining up with TRBD1. This CDR3 is built from 15 residues. The V segment lost 4 bases and the J segment 2 bases; nucleotides outside the gene matches: 3. Germline assignment: CDR1 LNHDA and CDR2 SQIVND (reference sequence). The CDR3, as DNA: TGTGCCAGTAGTAGGGACAGGGGGGCCAACACTGAAGCTTTCTTT. Encoded protein: CASSRDRGANTEAFF.

There are many counts of this clonotype. V usage is TRBV3-1 and J usage is TRBJ1-1; D call uncertain. V was cut by 7 bases and J by 4 bases, with 10 bases left in between. This CDR3 has 12 amino acids. CDR1 LGHDT and CDR2 YNNKEL come from the germline V gene (reference sequence). The CDR3 is CASIGESTEAFF. As DNA, the CDR3 is TGTGCCAGCATAGGAGAGAGCACTGAAGCTTTCTTT.

This clonotype showed up just a few times. The V and J genes are TRBV9 and TRBJ2-3; 12 bases agree with TRBD2. From germline, CDR1 is SGDLS and CDR2 YYNGEE. CDR3 length equals 18 residues. J was trimmed by 5 bases and V by 4 bases; bases with no gene match: 14. CDR3 in amino acids: CASSSNPLAGGFEDTQYF. CDR3 nucleotides: TGTGCCAGCAGCTCAAACCCCCTAGCGGGAGGGTTCGAAGATACGCAGTATTTT.

This clonotype was detected many times. The gene calls are TRBV20-1 and TRBJ1-5; D ambiguous. The CDR3 is made up of 13 amino acids. From germline, CDR1 is DFQATT and CDR2 SNEGSKA (reference sequence). Trimming pared 3 bases from V and 3 bases from J, leaving 9 bases between. The CDR3, as DNA: TGCAGTGCTAGCGGGCCGTTCAATCAGCCCCAGCATTTT. Its protein is CSASGPFNQPQHF.

This clonotype was detected many times. The chain uses TRBV27 and TRBJ1-5, with D possibly being TRBD1 (5 bases). The CDR3 totals 13 residues. Deletions cut 4 bases from V and 2 bases from J, with 6 bases between. Germline V gene lookup returns CDR1 MNHEY and CDR2 SMNVEV (reference sequence). The CDR3 here is CASSWGRNQPQHF. The DNA of the CDR3 is TGTGCCAGCAGTTGGGGCCGCAATCAGCCCCAGCATTTT.

A note on this clonotype: Since a much larger clone is just one base distant, this may be a read error. The chain links TRBV7-2 to TRBJ2-5; no definite D call. From germline, CDR1 is SGHTA and CDR2 FQGNSA. The CDR3 length is 15 residues. Trimming took 4 bases from V and 3 from J, leaving 15 bases between them. The CDR3 here is CASSCPGQSKETQYF. In DNA form, the CDR3 reads TGTGCCAGCAGCTGCCCCGGGCAGTCTAAAGAGACCCAGTACTTC.

This clonotype has a handful of counts. The rearrangement links TRBV11-3 to TRBJ2-2; tentative D call: TRBD2 (5 bases). The ends were cut back, 1 base at V and 1 base at J, with 10 bases in the middle. Germline V gene lookup returns CDR1 SGHNT and CDR2 YENEEA. The CDR3 is made up of 16 amino acids. The CDR3 loop is CASSLGSSGNTGELFF. The CDR3 coding sequence is TGTGCCAGCAGCTTAGGTTCGAGCGGGAACACCGGGGAGCTGTTTTTT.

There are many counts of this clonotype. The V gene is TRBV2, the J gene TRBJ1-4, with D maybe TRBD1 (6 bases). The CDR3 is made up of 11 amino acids. Trimming cost V 8 bases and J 7 bases, with 8 bases left between them. Germline V gives CDR1 SNHLY, CDR2 FYNNEI. The DNA of the CDR3 is TGTGCCAGCGGGACATTTGAAAAACTGTTTTTT. Translated, it gives CASGTFEKLFF.

The rearrangement uses TRBV11-3 and TRBJ2-5; D might be TRBD1 or TRBD2, each matching 5 bases. Germline V CDR1 and CDR2: SGHNT, YENEEA. This CDR3 contains 15 residues. Trimming shortened V by 1 base and J by 3 bases, and 12 bases separated the two germline ends. The CDR3 protein is CASSLVWGSEETQYF. CDR3 DNA sequence: TGTGCCAGCAGCTTAGTTTGGGGGTCTGAAGAGACCCAGTACTTC.

This clonotype has at least ten counts. The rearrangement uses TRBV3-1 and TRBJ2-7; TRBD1 matches at 9 bases. This CDR3 comprises 13 residues. The J segment lost 6 bases and the V segment lost 4 bases, leaving 4 bases of the junction unmatched. Germline V gene data show CDR1 as LGHDT and CDR2 as YNNKEL (reference sequence). CDR3 nucleotide sequence: TGTGCCAGCAGCCGGGAGACAGGGGGCGAGCAGTACTTC. Residues: CASSRETGGEQYF.

The table lists this clonotype with a few counts. The rearrangement joins TRBV7-8 to TRBJ2-1; tentative D call: TRBD1 (7 bases). CDR1 is SGHVS and CDR2 is FQNEAQ in the germline V gene. The CDR3 contains 11 residues. Between the trimmed V and J ends, which lost 9 bases and 6 bases, there was a span of 9 bases. As DNA, the CDR3 is TGTGCCAGTCAGGGGGGCAATGAGCAGTTCTTC. Protein: CASQGGNEQFF.

This clonotype was counted many times. The CDR3 region is CAISEQDRGTYEQYF. For the CDR3, the DNA is TGTGCCATCAGTGAGCAGGACAGGGGGACCTACGAGCAGTACTTC. The J gene is TRBJ2-7, the V gene TRBV10-3; 10 positions agree with TRBD1. The germline V gene has CDR1 ENHRY and CDR2 SYGVKD. V shed 2 bases, J shed 2 bases, and the junction held 3 bases outside the gene matches. The CDR3 has 15 residues.

This clonotype was seen at least ten times. The chain joins TRBV5-1 to TRBJ2-7; TRBD2 agrees at 13 bases. The V gene's germline CDR1 is SGHRS and CDR2 YFSETQ. Trimming at V came to 3 bases and at J to 6 bases, leaving 9 bases not matched to a gene. This CDR3 region has 16 residues. The CDR3 nucleotides read TGCGCCAGCAGCTCAGGGACTAGCGGGATTCCATCCGAGCAGTACTTC. Its protein is CASSSGTSGIPSEQYF.

A single count supports this clonotype. This clone may be a read error of a much larger clone one base away. The V and J genes are TRBV2 and TRBJ2-2, with D maybe TRBD2 (5 bases). The germline V and J ends were trimmed by 4 bases and 3 bases, with 9 bases remaining between them. CDR1 is SNHLY and CDR2 is FYNNEI in the germline V gene. The CDR3 totals 14 residues. The CDR3 region is CASSVPADTGELFF. CDR3 sequence (DNA): TGTGCCAGCAGTGTTCCAGCGGACACCGGGGAGCTGTTTTTT.

V usage is TRBV7-2 and J usage is TRBJ1-6; D possibly corresponds to TRBD1 (6 bases). Germline assignment: CDR1 SGHTA and CDR2 FQGNSA. This CDR3 has 19 residues. Trimming shortened V by 1 base and J by 2 bases, and 18 bases separated the two germline ends. CDR3 amino acids: CASSLGAGVISTYNSPLHF. In nucleotides, the CDR3 is TGTGCCAGCAGCTTAGGGGCAGGGGTCATATCTACCTATAATTCACCCCTCCACTTT.

This clonotype showed up just a few times. V usage is TRBV5-6 and J usage is TRBJ2-7; 7 bases are a match to TRBD2. V gave up 4 bases and J gave up 4 bases; unmatched junction bases: 8. The CDR3 is made up of 14 amino acids. From germline, CDR1 is SGHDT and CDR2 YYEEEE. The CDR3 sequence: CASSGSGINYEQYF. DNA of the CDR3: TGTGCCAGCAGCGGGAGCGGGATAAATTACGAGCAGTACTTC.

This chain links TRBV6-1 with TRBJ2-7; 11 positions match TRBD2. Looked up from germline, CDR1 is MNHNS and CDR2 is SASEGT. The CDR3 covers 16 residues. V trimming: 8 bases; J trimming: 0 bases; junction bases outside the gene matches: 9. The CDR3 reads CASLGGLAGGSYEQYF. CDR3 sequence (DNA): TGTGCCAGCTTGGGAGGTCTAGCGGGAGGCTCCTACGAGCAGTACTTC.

This clonotype occurred many times. The rearrangement uses TRBV2 and TRBJ2-2; 7 nucleotides match TRBD2. Germline V gene sequence: CDR1 SNHLY, CDR2 FYNNEI. This CDR3 is built from 13 residues. The trim removed 6 bases at V and 6 bases at J, leaving 4 bases unmatched. The CDR3 spells CASRTTSAGELFF. The CDR3 DNA follows: TGTGCCAGCAGGACAACTAGCGCCGGGGAGCTGTTTTTT.

This chain's CDR3 is CSANWDRALVDEQFF. DNA of the CDR3: TGCAGTGCTAACTGGGACAGGGCTTTAGTGGATGAGCAGTTCTTC. The V call is TRBV20-1, the J call TRBJ2-1; 9 positions agree with TRBD1. V shed 4 bases and J 8 bases; nucleotides not matched to a gene: 12. The CDR3 is made up of 15 amino acids. CDR1 is DFQATT and CDR2 is SNEGSKA in the germline V gene (reference sequence).

This clonotype was seen many times. The chain joins TRBV27 to TRBJ2-7, with TRBD1 matching 7 bases. The CDR3 covers 14 residues. J was trimmed by 3 bases and V by 3 bases; bases with no gene match: 5. The germline gives CDR1 MNHEY, CDR2 SMNVEV (reference sequence). CDR3 bases: TGTGCCAGCAGTTTTACGACAGGGTTCTACGAGCAGTACTTC. As protein: CASSFTTGFYEQYF.

This clonotype was recorded many times. This chain uses TRBV30 with TRBJ2-5; D is undetermined. The CDR3 is made up of 14 amino acids. Germline CDR1 reads GTSNPN; CDR2 reads SVGIG (reference sequence). V lost 1 base and J 0 bases, leaving 9 bases between the germline ends. DNA of the CDR3: TGTGCCTGGAGTGCTGGGATTAACCAAGAGACCCAGTACTTC. It yields the protein CAWSAGINQETQYF. The whole variable domain, remainder taken from reference TRBV30 and TRBJ2-5, is SQTIHQWPATLVQPVGSPLSLECTVEGTSNPNLYWYRQAAGRGLQLLFYSVGIGQISSEVPQNLSASRPQDRQFILSSKKLLLSDSGFYLCAWSAGINQETQYFGPGTRLLVL.